The clone carrying this T cell receptor (beta chain) was seen repeatedly, ten times or more. The antigen is undetermined. The source of the sample is a study of T cell repertoires in cytomegalovirus infection. Findings of the study overall: CMV-specific TCR beta clonotypes restricted by HLA-C dominated the ex vivo response.

TCRdb re-called the reads with MiXCR, one entry per CDR3 protein. This table has about 530,000 distinct CDR3 sequences, 26% appearing once. The V gene's germline CDR1 is MGHRA and CDR2 YSYEKL. There are 17 residues in the CDR3. V was pared by 0 bases and J by 0 bases, with 11 bases between. V and J are TRBV4-1 and TRBJ1-4; D ambiguous. Sequencing was carried out using PBMCs. This TCR was sampled from a human donor in good health (CMV status not recorded). Some clones in this sample may be carry-over from other donors' samples. DNA of the CDR3: TGCGCCAGCAGCCAAGATCCCAGGTTTGCAACTAATGAAAAACTGTTTTTT. It codes for CASSQDPRFATNEKLFF.